The 31 T cell receptor beta chains below all came from one sample that was sequenced in a study of shared clonotypes between healthy human individuals. Clones were read by immunoSEQ multiplex PCR, and TCRdb kept only the in-frame ones, dropping some. The sample includes about 2.4 million clones, approximately 93% of them seen just once. The sequenced sample consisted of naive CD4+ T cells from PBMCs. The subset is: CD45RA+ positively selected. The receptor source for this set is a man aged 18 to 35 in good health. Some clones in this sample may be carry-over from other donors' samples.

The chain joins TRBV4-1 to TRBJ2-7; 10 nucleotides agree with TRBD1. The CDR3 loop spans 15 amino acids. The V gene's germline CDR1 is MGHRA and CDR2 YSYEKL. V lost 1 base and J lost 5; bases outside the gene matches: 5. CDR3 sequence (DNA): TGCGCCAGCAGCCAAGTAGGGGACAGGGGCGACGAGCAGTACTTC. It codes for CASSQVGDRGDEQYF.

As regards this clone: Other DNA sequences in this specimen translate into the identical CDR3. The chain has TRBV7-8 and TRBJ2-3; no firm D call. Germline CDR1 reads SGHVS; CDR2 reads FQNEAQ. The CDR3 is 12 amino acids. V lost 6 bases, J lost 0 bases, and 4 bases lay in between. The CDR3 DNA follows: TGTGCCAGCAGTAGTAGCACAGATACGCAGTATTTT. Its translation: CASSSSTDTQYF. The whole variable domain, remainder taken from reference TRBV7-8 and TRBJ2-3, is GAGVSQSPRYKVAKRGQDVALRCDPISGHVSLFWYQQALGQGPEFLTYFQNEAQLDKSGLPSDRFFAERPEGSVSTLKIQRTQQEDSAVYLCASSSSTDTQYFGPGTRLTVL.

The genes are TRBV15 and TRBJ2-3; 11 positions agree with TRBD2. Germline CDR1 is LNHNV and CDR2 is YYDKDF (reference sequence). CDR3 size: 18 residues. With V trimmed by 2 bases and J by 6 bases, 13 bases remained unmatched. CDR3 in DNA: TGTGCCACCAGCAGATCTAGGACTAGCGGGCTAGGGGTGGATACGCAGTATTTT. Its translation: CATSRSRTSGLGVDTQYF.

The chain has TRBV7-2 and TRBJ2-5, with 7 bases aligning to TRBD2. J gave up 4 bases and V 1 base, and 6 bases lay outside the gene matches. The germline V gene encodes CDR1 SGHTA and CDR2 FQGNSA. CDR3 length equals 15 residues. The CDR3 here is CASSLVGAGAETQYF. CDR3 DNA: TGTGCCAGCAGCTTAGTGGGCGCGGGAGCAGAGACCCAGTACTTC.

The chain carries TRBV5-1 and TRBJ2-5; D is possibly TRBD1 or TRBD2 (5 bases each). The CDR3 has 14 residues. CDR1 SGHRS and CDR2 YFSETQ come from the germline V gene. V was trimmed by 6 bases and J by 1 base, leaving 13 bases between them. CDR3 loop: CASTPGQIQETQYF. The CDR3 region has the DNA TGCGCCAGCACTCCGGGGCAGATCCAAGAGACCCAGTACTTC.

Points on this clone: The same CDR3 arises from other DNA sequences in this sample as well. The chain combines TRBV18 with TRBJ1-1; possibly TRBD1 for D (6 bases). CDR1 KGHSH and CDR2 LQKENI come from the germline V gene. The CDR3 has 14 amino acids. V was pared by 4 bases and J by 3 bases, with 12 bases between. This chain's CDR3 is CASSLSRTDTEAFF. CDR3 nucleotide sequence: TGTGCCAGCTCACTTTCACGGACAGACACTGAAGCTTTCTTT.

The CDR3: CASSRGTSGSFVQYF. For the CDR3, the DNA is TGTGCCAGCAGTAGGGGGACTAGCGGGAGTTTCGTGCAGTACTTC. The chain uses TRBV2 and TRBJ2-7; TRBD2 matches at 14 bases. V shed 5 bases, J shed 9 bases, and the junction held 9 bases outside the gene matches. From germline, CDR1 is SNHLY and CDR2 FYNNEI. The CDR3 runs to 15 residues.

Regarding this clone: Other DNA sequences from this sample encode an identical CDR3 as well. The chain carries TRBV7-3 and TRBJ2-5, with 7 bases lining up with TRBD2. The CDR3 runs 15 residues. Trimming at V came to 2 bases and at J to 4 bases, leaving 7 bases not matched to a gene. CDR1 is SGHTA and CDR2 is FQGTGA in the germline V gene. CDR3 residues: CASSLGTGGGETQYF. CDR3 in DNA: TGTGCCAGCAGCTTAGGGACGGGAGGTGGAGAGACCCAGTACTTC. Looking up the rest from reference TRBV7-3 and TRBJ2-5 gives the full variable domain: GAGVSQTPSNKVTEKGKYVELRCDPISGHTALYWYRQSLGQGPEFLIYFQGTGAADDSGLPNDRFFAVRPEGSVSTLKIQRTERGDSAVYLCASSLGTGGGETQYFGPGTRLLVL.

The table lists this clone with a count of one. V is TRBV4-2 and J is TRBJ1-2, with TRBD1 matching 9 bases. Germline V gene sequence: CDR1 LGHNA, CDR2 YNFKEQ. Trimming took 0 bases from V and 5 from J; bases not matched to a gene: 10. The CDR3 runs to 17 residues. The CDR3 protein is CASSQDLGDRGSYGYTF. The CDR3 nucleotides are TGTGCCAGCAGCCAAGATTTGGGAGACAGGGGGAGTTATGGCTACACCTTC.

This chain joins TRBV5-4 and TRBJ2-2, with D possibly called TRBD1 or TRBD2 (5 bases each). The CDR3 totals 13 residues. Germline assignment: CDR1 SGHNT and CDR2 YYREEE (reference sequence). V was clipped by 10 bases and J by 1 base, with 11 bases between them. The CDR3, as DNA: TGTGCCGGTGGGACCAGGAACACCGGGGAGCTGTTTTTT. Residues: CAGGTRNTGELFF.

The chain employs TRBV5-4 and TRBJ2-5; 8 bases agree with TRBD2. V was pared by 1 base and J by 5 bases, with 7 bases of the junction left unmatched. This CDR3 contains 15 residues. CDR1 and CDR2 (germline): SGHNT, YYREEE (reference sequence). The CDR3 loop reads CASSLISGKGETQYF. CDR3 in DNA: TGTGCCAGCAGCTTGATTAGCGGGAAGGGTGAGACCCAGTACTTC.

This clone was seen only once. The CDR3 spells CSLTSPGRAYNEQFF. The CDR3 DNA sequence: TGCAGCCTCACCTCCCCGGGACGGGCCTACAATGAGCAGTTCTTC. V and J are TRBV29-1 and TRBJ2-1; D assignment may be TRBD1 or TRBD2 (5 bases each). The CDR3 totals 15 residues. From germline, CDR1 is SQVTM and CDR2 ANQGSEA. V lost 8 bases to trimming and J lost 2 bases, with 19 bases between them.

The gene calls are TRBV6-5 and TRBJ2-1; TRBD2 is a possible D gene (6 bases). Germline V gene data show CDR1 as MNHEY and CDR2 as SVGAGI. CDR3 length: 15 amino acids. V gave up 0 bases and J gave up 7 bases, with 13 bases separating them. The CDR3 spells CASSYSGGGTNEQFF. CDR3 in DNA: TGTGCCAGCAGTTACTCCGGGGGAGGAACGAATGAGCAGTTCTTC.

This clone occurred once. The chain has TRBV25-1 and TRBJ1-1; 7 bases map to TRBD1. CDR1 and CDR2 (germline): MGHDK, SYGVNS. CDR3 size: 13 residues. V lost 3 bases to trimming and J lost 13 bases; unmatched junction nucleotides: 11. The CDR3 DNA reads as TGTGCCAGCAGTGATGGGACAGTAAAATCGGATTTCTTT. Translating gives CASSDGTVKSDFF.

The chain combines TRBV2 with TRBJ1-2; TRBD1 might be the D (5 bases). The CDR3 is made up of 12 amino acids. The ends were cut back, 7 bases at V and 11 bases at J, with 17 bases in the middle. From germline, CDR1 is SNHLY and CDR2 FYNNEI. The CDR3 loop reads CASNVGREEYTF. CDR3 nucleotide sequence: TGTGCCAGCAATGTCGGCAGGGAGGAATACACCTTC.

The chain uses TRBV9 and TRBJ1-2, with 7 nucleotides matching TRBD1. V was clipped by 4 bases and J by 8 bases; unmatched bases: 8. The CDR3 runs to 13 residues. Looked up from germline, CDR1 is SGDLS and CDR2 is YYNGEE. The chain's CDR3 is CASSNEGARGYTF. CDR3 in DNA: TGTGCCAGCAGCAACGAGGGGGCGCGGGGCTACACCTTC.

The chain carries TRBV7-2 and TRBJ2-3, with 10 bases matching TRBD2. Germline values: CDR1 SGHTA, CDR2 FQGNSA. After removal of 0 bases from V and 4 bases from J, the junction contained 7 bases not matched to a gene. This CDR3 has 17 residues. The chain's CDR3 is CASSLAWGLAQADTQYF. CDR3 in DNA: TGTGCCAGCAGCTTAGCTTGGGGACTAGCGCAGGCAGATACGCAGTATTTT. The full variable domain, its missing parts supplied by reference TRBV7-2 and TRBJ2-3, is GAGVSQSPSNKVTEKGKDVELRCDPISGHTALYWYRQSLGQGLEFLIYFQGNSAPDKSGLPSDRFSAERTGGSVSTLTIQRTQQEDSAVYLCASSLAWGLAQADTQYFGPGTRLTVL.

The chain couples TRBV19 to TRBJ1-1, with no clear D. The V end lost 3 bases, the J end lost 9 bases, and 8 bases lay between the germline ends. Germline assignment: CDR1 LNHDA and CDR2 SQIVND (reference sequence). The CDR3 length is 11 residues. This CDR3 is CASSMLSQAFF. As DNA, the CDR3 is TGTGCCAGTAGTATGTTGAGCCAAGCTTTCTTT.

This clone was counted a single time. This chain connects TRBV9 to TRBJ2-3; 8 nucleotides agree with TRBD2. The CDR3 length is 17 residues. Looked up from germline, CDR1 is SGDLS and CDR2 is YYNGEE. J gave up 0 bases and V 2 bases, and 8 bases lay outside the gene matches. The CDR3 nucleotides are TGTGCCAGCAGCGTTGGACGGACTAGCAGTAGCACAGATACGCAGTATTTT. It translates to CASSVGRTSSSTDTQYF.

This rearrangement joins TRBV6-5 to TRBJ2-1, with TRBD1 matching 9 bases. Germline CDR1 and CDR2: MNHEY and SVGAGI. Trimming cost V 6 bases and J 7 bases; bases outside gene matches: 7. The CDR3 totals 14 residues. DNA for the CDR3: TGTGCCAGCAGGACCGGGACAGGGATAAATGAGCAGTTCTTC. Its protein product is CASRTGTGINEQFF.

This clone came up a few times. The chain recombines TRBV5-1 with TRBJ1-5, with D tentatively TRBD1 (6 bases). The V end was cut by 4 bases, the J end by 6 bases, with 17 bases between. The CDR3 sequence is 15 residues long. Germline-derived CDR1 and CDR2 are SGHRS and YFSETQ. The CDR3 DNA sequence: TGCGCCAGCAGCCCGCTAGCAGGGGAGGGTCAGCCCCAGCATTTT. It codes for CASSPLAGEGQPQHF.

CDR3 loop: CASSSLRGNQPQHF. The CDR3 DNA is TGTGCCAGCAGTTCCCTAAGGGGGAATCAGCCCCAGCATTTT. The rearrangement links TRBV27 to TRBJ1-5; TRBD1 might be the D (6 bases). The germline gives CDR1 MNHEY, CDR2 SMNVEV (reference sequence). The CDR3 totals 14 residues. Trimming stripped 4 bases from V and 4 bases from J, with 11 bases between.

This clone was counted between two and nine times. The chain links TRBV9 to TRBJ2-1, with 7 bases aligning to TRBD2. V shed 2 bases, J shed 8 bases, and the junction held 10 bases outside the gene matches. The CDR3 sequence is 15 residues long. CDR1 and CDR2 from the germline V gene are SGDLS and YYNGEE. In DNA form, the CDR3 reads TGTGCCAGCAGCGTTTTGCCAGCGGGGACGGATGAGCAGTTCTTC. Translating gives CASSVLPAGTDEQFF.

This clone appeared once. The DNA of the CDR3 is TGTGCCAGCAGTGAAGGCCTCGATCCACGCGGAGCCAAAAACATTCAGTACTTC. Residues: CASSEGLDPRGAKNIQYF. This chain uses TRBV2 with TRBJ2-4; D remains ambiguous. The CDR3 is 18 residues long. Per germline, CDR1 SNHLY and CDR2 FYNNEI. V lost 1 base, J lost 0 bases, and 16 bases lay in between.

The chain is built from TRBV2 and TRBJ2-2; 7 bases fit TRBD2. The germline V gene has CDR1 SNHLY and CDR2 FYNNEI. The trim removed 3 bases at V and 6 bases at J, leaving 7 bases unmatched. The CDR3 length is 15 residues. The CDR3: CASSDISAGAGELFF. The CDR3 DNA reads as TGTGCCAGCAGTGATATCTCGGCGGGGGCCGGGGAGCTGTTTTTT.

This chain connects TRBV19 to TRBJ2-1, with 15 positions matching TRBD2. After removal of 5 bases from V and 10 bases from J, the junction contained 9 bases not matched to a gene. The V gene's germline CDR1 is LNHDA and CDR2 SQIVND (reference sequence). The CDR3 extends over 16 amino acids. In nucleotides, the CDR3 is TGTGCCAGTAGTCTCCGGACTAGCGGGAGGGCCAGGGAGCAGTTCTTC. This encodes CASSLRTSGRAREQFF.

The chain employs TRBV10-1 and TRBJ2-1, with 10 bases that match TRBD2. The length of the CDR3 is 15 residues. Germline loops: CDR1 WNHNN, CDR2 SYGVQD (reference sequence). V trimming: 5 bases; J trimming: 6 bases; junction bases outside the gene matches: 7. In DNA form, the CDR3 reads TGCGCCAGCAGTCCAGGGGCTAGCGGGAGCAATGAGCAGTTCTTC. It yields the protein CASSPGASGSNEQFF.

This chain joins TRBV30 and TRBJ1-4, with TRBD1 as a possible D gene (6 bases). CDR1 GTSNPN and CDR2 SVGIG come from the germline V gene (reference sequence). This CDR3 is built from 16 residues. V lost 0 bases and J lost 0, with 11 bases in between. The CDR3 nucleotides are TGTGCCTGGAGTGTACAGGGCAGACCAACTAATGAAAAACTGTTTTTT. Protein sequence: CAWSVQGRPTNEKLFF. The variable domain in full, completed from reference TRBV30 and TRBJ1-4, reads SQTIHQWPATLVQPVGSPLSLECTVEGTSNPNLYWYRQAAGRGLQLLFYSVGIGQISSEVPQNLSASRPQDRQFILSSKKLLLSDSGFYLCAWSVQGRPTNEKLFFGSGTQLSVL.

This clone was seen only once. V gene TRBV28 combines with J gene TRBJ1-2, with TRBD1 identical over 11 bases. Germline CDR1 reads MDHEN; CDR2 reads SYDVKM. Trimming cost V 5 bases and J 9 bases; bases outside gene matches: 5. The CDR3 loop spans 13 amino acids. The CDR3 sequence: CASSDWTGGSYTF. The DNA of the CDR3 is TGTGCCAGCAGTGATTGGACAGGGGGCAGCTACACCTTC.

Note on this clone: The same CDR3 can be traced to other DNA sequences in this sample. The gene calls are TRBV9 and TRBJ1-1; TRBD1 matches at 7 bases. CDR3 length equals 14 residues. Germline V lookup: CDR1 SGDLS, CDR2 YYNGEE. The trim removed 4 bases at V and 2 bases at J, leaving 5 bases unmatched. The CDR3 sequence is CASSSGQANTEAFF. CDR3 DNA: TGTGCCAGCAGCTCTGGACAGGCAAACACTGAAGCTTTCTTT.

J is TRBJ2-1 and V is TRBV7-6; 8 nucleotides match TRBD1. V shed 6 bases, J shed 7 bases, and the junction held 8 bases outside the gene matches. CDR3 length: 14 residues. Germline CDR1 is SGHVS and CDR2 is FNYEAQ. The CDR3: CASRKRTGRNEQFF. CDR3 DNA: TGTGCCAGCAGGAAGAGGACAGGGAGGAATGAGCAGTTCTTC.